These T cell receptor beta chains were read from a single sample in a study of cytomegalovirus exposure and HLA in healthy donors. TCRdb keeps only in-frame clones here, not all; method: immunoSEQ multiplex PCR. Here the sample spans around 200,000 clones, approximately 79% being singletons. Sequences were obtained from PBMCs. All receptors come from a woman aged 25 to 45 in good health and CMV-seropositive. Each CDR3 is given with its conserved first and last residue. The D gene is left open where the match is weak. The size field is filled for only some rows; it gives once, few, many or a size class.

v_gene	j_gene	d_gene	abundance	CDR3aa	CDR3nt
TRBV21-1	TRBJ1-2	NA	few	CASSKCARGGYGYTF	TGTGCCAGCAGCAAATGCGCCCGAGGAGGCTATGGCTACACCTTC
TRBV21-1	TRBJ2-7	NA	NA	CASIPMGPGRYEQYF	TGTGCCAGCATCCCTATGGGGCCGGGCAGATACGAGCAGTACTTC
TRBV27	TRBJ2-2	TRBD1	NA	CASSFLGQGWAGELFF	TGTGCCAGCAGTTTCCTTGGACAGGGGTGGGCCGGGGAGCTGTTTTTT
TRBV29-1	TRBJ2-2	NA	once	CSVESIGELFF	TGCAGCGTTGAATCTATCGGGGAGCTGTTTTTT
TRBV19	TRBJ2-5	NA	NA	CASSLGTEEETQYF	TGTGCCAGTAGTCTAGGGACTGAGGAAGAGACCCAGTACTTC
TRBV5-1	TRBJ1-2	NA	NA	CASSLGSQVGF	TGCGCCAGCAGCTTGGGTTCCCAGGTTGGCTTC
TRBV21-1	TRBJ2-7	NA	NA	CASSKGRSKDEQYF	TGTGCCAGCAGCAAAGGCAGGTCTAAGGACGAGCAGTACTTC
TRBV9	TRBJ2-1	TRBD2	NA	CASSQSASGHSYNEQFF	TGTGCCAGCAGCCAGAGTGCTAGCGGTCACTCCTACAATGAGCAGTTCTTC
TRBV7-9	TRBJ1-1	TRBD1	NA	CASSLTGTVTEAFF	TGTGCCAGCAGCCTGACAGGGACGGTCACTGAAGCTTTCTTT
TRBV11-2	TRBJ2-7	NA	NA	CASSLGTGNYEQYF	TGTGCCAGCAGCTTAGGAACAGGGAACTACGAGCAGTACTTC
TRBV6-1	TRBJ2-7	TRBD2	NA	CASSESGRTYEQYF	TGTGCCAGCAGTGAAAGCGGGAGGACCTACGAGCAGTACTTC
TRBV18	TRBJ1-5	TRBD1	NA	CASSLGQNQPQHF	TGTGCCAGCTCACTGGGACAGAATCAGCCCCAGCATTTT
TRBV27	TRBJ1-6	TRBD1	NA	CASSWDRESPLHF	TGTGCCAGCAGTTGGGACAGGGAATCACCCCTCCACTTT
TRBV7-2	TRBJ2-5	TRBD1	NA	CASTARDSQETQYF	TGTGCCAGCACCGCCAGGGACAGCCAAGAGACCCAGTACTTC
TRBV7-2	TRBJ1-2	TRBD1	NA	CASSSTTGYGYTF	TGTGCCAGCAGCTCAACGACAGGGTATGGCTACACCTTC
TRBV10-3	TRBJ1-5	NA	NA	CAISIERNQPQHF	TGTGCCATCAGTATAGAACGCAATCAGCCCCAGCATTTT
TRBV19	TRBJ2-1	TRBD2	few	CASSIPPPTSGTYNEQFF	TGTGCCAGTAGTATCCCCCCTCCGACTAGCGGAACCTACAATGAGCAGTTCTTC
TRBV5-1	TRBJ1-2	TRBD1	NA	CASSSHVPPGQGTDGYTF	TGCGCCAGCAGCTCCCACGTCCCGCCGGGACAGGGGACGGATGGCTACACCTTC
TRBV12-5	TRBJ2-5	NA	NA	CASGLRGTQYF	TGTGCTAGTGGTTTGAGGGGGACCCAGTACTTC
TRBV5-8	TRBJ2-3	TRBD2	NA	CASSPGTSGTDTQYF	TGTGCCAGCAGCCCAGGGACTAGCGGCACAGATACGCAGTATTTT
TRBV5-4	TRBJ2-4	NA	NA	CASSPQGSDIQYF	TGTGCCAGCAGCCCACAGGGATCTGACATTCAGTACTTC
TRBV9	TRBJ1-3	TRBD1	once	CASSGQGDTIYF	TGTGCCAGCAGCGGACAGGGTGACACCATATATTTT
TRBV6-6	TRBJ1-4	TRBD1	NA	CASSPTGVEKKLFF	TGTGCCAGCAGCCCCACAGGGGTTGAGAAAAAACTGTTTTTT